Below are 9 T cell receptor beta chains sequenced from a single sample in a study of blood T cells in healthy people across ages. A second PCR of 7 to 11 cycles used a sample-barcoded 5' primer and a J-beta primer mix. TCRdb reprocessed the 5' RACE reads with MiXCR, giving one entry per CDR3 protein. Counted here are about 1.5 million distinct CDR3 sequences, roughly 40% occurring once; the ten biggest clones make up roughly 7.9%. The sample consisted of blood. The receptors stem from a woman between 18 and 29 years old in good health.

The rearrangement links TRBV21-1 to TRBJ1-1. TRBV21-1 is reported as a pseudogene. The CDR3 covers 17 residues. The CDR3 DNA follows: TGTGCCAGCAGAATTAATGGGAGGTATTGGATGGGCACTGAAGCTTTCTTT. Residues: CASRINGRYWMGTEAFF.

This chain connects TRBV4-1 to TRBJ1-1; D is perhaps TRBD1 (5 bases). V lost 1 base to trimming and J lost 0 bases, with 12 bases between them. CDR3 length equals 16 residues. CDR1 and CDR2 (germline): MGHRA, YSYEKL. The CDR3 loop is CASSQGPQAMNTEAFF. For the CDR3, the DNA is TGCGCCAGCAGCCAAGGACCACAGGCGATGAACACTGAAGCTTTCTTT.

This sequence joins TRBV29-1 and TRBJ2-5, with 8 bases identical to TRBD1. CDR1 is SQVTM and CDR2 is ANQGSEA in the germline V gene. The CDR3 length is 11 residues. Unmatched junction bases numbered 10, after V lost 8 bases and J lost 11 bases. The chain's CDR3 is CSTDRDNEQYF. In nucleotides, the CDR3 is TGCAGCACGGACAGGGACAATGAGCAGTACTTC.

The chain is built from TRBV10-3 and TRBJ1-2; TRBD1 agrees at 8 bases. CDR1 and CDR2 from the germline V gene are ENHRY and SYGVKD. CDR3 length: 14 residues. V lost 10 bases and J lost 6; bases outside the gene matches: 13. The CDR3: CASVGQGAVDGYTF. As DNA, the CDR3 is TGTGCCAGTGTAGGTCAGGGGGCGGTAGATGGCTACACCTTC.

This clonotype has a count of ten or more. The chain joins TRBV20-1 to TRBJ1-6; 10 bases match TRBD1. The length of the CDR3 is 16 residues. CDR1 is DFQATT and CDR2 is SNEGSKA in the germline V gene (reference sequence). After removal of 0 bases from V and 8 bases from J, the junction contained 7 bases not matched to a gene. As DNA, the CDR3 is TGCAGTGCTAGAGAACCGGGACAGGGGAGAGATTCACCCCTCCACTTT. This translates into CSAREPGQGRDSPLHF.

In DNA form, the CDR3 reads TGTGCCAGCAGCTCCCCTAGCGGGGACCAAGAGACCCAGTACTTC. Protein sequence: CASSSPSGDQETQYF. The V call is TRBV7-2, the J call TRBJ2-5; 9 bases agree with TRBD2. Unmatched junction bases numbered 3, after V lost 4 bases and J lost 0 bases. This CDR3 is 15 amino acids long. Per the germline V gene, CDR1 is SGHTA and CDR2 is FQGNSA.

The chain is built from TRBV7-2 and TRBJ2-2; D remains ambiguous. Germline V gene sequence: CDR1 SGHTA, CDR2 FQGNSA. The CDR3 loop spans 16 amino acids. Trimming removed 6 bases from V and 2 bases from J, with 16 bases in between. CDR3: CASSPPGPINTGELFF. Here the CDR3 DNA reads TGTGCCAGCAGTCCCCCCGGGCCCATCAACACCGGGGAGCTGTTTTTT.

The genes are TRBV7-2 and TRBJ2-7, with 9 bases lining up with TRBD2. This CDR3 contains 15 residues. The germline gives CDR1 SGHTA, CDR2 FQGNSA. Trimming took 3 bases from V and 0 from J; bases not matched to a gene: 3. The CDR3 reads CASSFGLANSYEQYF. Written as DNA, the CDR3 is TGTGCCAGCAGCTTTGGACTAGCGAACTCCTACGAGCAGTACTTC.

This clonotype was observed a handful of times. The rearrangement joins TRBV7-2 to TRBJ2-2, with D unclear. The CDR3 has 14 residues. Deletions cut 1 base from V and 6 bases from J, with 9 bases between. Germline-derived CDR1 and CDR2 are SGHTA and FQGNSA. CDR3: CASSLVKASGELFF. CDR3 in DNA: TGTGCCAGCAGCTTAGTCAAGGCATCCGGGGAGCTGTTTTTT.